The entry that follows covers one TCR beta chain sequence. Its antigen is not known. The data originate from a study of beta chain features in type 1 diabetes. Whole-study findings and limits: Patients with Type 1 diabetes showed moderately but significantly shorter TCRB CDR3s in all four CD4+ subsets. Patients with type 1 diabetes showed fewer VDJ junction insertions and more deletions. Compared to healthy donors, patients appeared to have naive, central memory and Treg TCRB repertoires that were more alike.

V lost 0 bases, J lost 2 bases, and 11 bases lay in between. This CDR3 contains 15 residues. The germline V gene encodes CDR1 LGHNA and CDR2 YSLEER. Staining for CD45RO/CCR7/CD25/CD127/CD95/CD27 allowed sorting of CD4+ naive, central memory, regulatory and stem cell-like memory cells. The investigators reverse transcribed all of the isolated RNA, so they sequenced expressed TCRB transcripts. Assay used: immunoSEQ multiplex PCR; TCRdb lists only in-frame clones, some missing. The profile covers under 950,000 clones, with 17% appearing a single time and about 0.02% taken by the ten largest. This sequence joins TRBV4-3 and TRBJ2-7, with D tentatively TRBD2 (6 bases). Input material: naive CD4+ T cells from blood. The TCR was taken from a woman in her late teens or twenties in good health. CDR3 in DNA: TGCGCCAGCAGCCAAGACCACGGACTACCCTACGAGCAGTACTTC. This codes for CASSQDHGLPYEQYF.